This TCR beta chain emerged from a study of beta chain features in type 1 diabetes. This clone was seen only a few times. Its antigen is currently unknown. Every donor provided one heparinised blood draw, which averaged about 116 mL. General study findings and limits: Patients with Type 1 diabetes showed moderately but significantly shorter TCRB CDR3s in all four CD4+ subsets.

Isolated RNA was reverse transcribed in full, so expressed TCRB transcripts were sequenced. Profiling relied on immunoSEQ multiplex PCR, and the TCRdb table lists in-frame clones only, not all of them. Among about 300,000 clones, 8% were seen once, and the ten largest hold approximately 0.99%. V shed 3 bases and J 4 bases; nucleotides not matched to a gene: 8. This CDR3 spans 16 amino acids. Germline lookup yields CDR1 SGDLS and CDR2 YYNGEE. The clonotype comes from a woman aged 18-29 years in good health. The specimen sequenced was central memory CD4+ T cells from blood. V usage is TRBV9 and J usage is TRBJ2-3; TRBD1 aligns across 10 bases. As DNA, the CDR3 is TGTGCCAGCAGCGCCCAGGGACAGGGGAGCGCAGATACGCAGTATTTT. It encodes CASSAQGQGSADTQYF.